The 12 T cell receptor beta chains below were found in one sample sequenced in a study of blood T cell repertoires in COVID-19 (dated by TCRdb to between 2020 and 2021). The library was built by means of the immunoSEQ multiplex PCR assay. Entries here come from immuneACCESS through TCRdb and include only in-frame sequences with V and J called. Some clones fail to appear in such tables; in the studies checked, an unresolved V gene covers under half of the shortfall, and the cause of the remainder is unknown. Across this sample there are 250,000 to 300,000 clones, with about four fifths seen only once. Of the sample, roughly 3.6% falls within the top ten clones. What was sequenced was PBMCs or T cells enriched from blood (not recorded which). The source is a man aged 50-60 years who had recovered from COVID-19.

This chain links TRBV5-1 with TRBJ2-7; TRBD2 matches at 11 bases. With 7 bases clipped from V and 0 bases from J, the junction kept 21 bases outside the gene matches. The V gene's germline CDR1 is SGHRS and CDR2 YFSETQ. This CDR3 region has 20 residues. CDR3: CASRRRPPTSGATSSYEQYF. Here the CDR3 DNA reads TGCGCCAGCCGTCGGCGGCCTCCGACTAGCGGGGCGACGAGCTCCTACGAGCAGTACTTC. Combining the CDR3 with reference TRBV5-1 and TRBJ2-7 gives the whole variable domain KAGVTQTPRYLIKTRGQQVTLSCSPISGHRSVSWYQQTPGQGLQFLFEYFSETQRNKGNFPGRFSGRQFSNSRSEMNVSTLELGDSALYLCASRRRPPTSGATSSYEQYFGPGTRLTVT.

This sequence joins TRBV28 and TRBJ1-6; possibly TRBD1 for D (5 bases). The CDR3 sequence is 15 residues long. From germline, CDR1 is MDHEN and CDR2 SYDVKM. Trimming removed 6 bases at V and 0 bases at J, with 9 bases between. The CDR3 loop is CASRSRGSYNSPLHF. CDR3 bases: TGTGCCAGCAGGTCAAGGGGCTCCTATAATTCACCCCTCCACTTT.

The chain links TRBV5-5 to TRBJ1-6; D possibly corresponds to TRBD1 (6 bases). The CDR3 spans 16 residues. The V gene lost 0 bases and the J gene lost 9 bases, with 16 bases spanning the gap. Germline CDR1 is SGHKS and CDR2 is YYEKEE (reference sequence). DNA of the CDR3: TGTGCCAGCAGCTTGGGGGGCCCGCAGGGGAGTTCACCCCTCCACTTT. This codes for CASSLGGPQGSSPLHF. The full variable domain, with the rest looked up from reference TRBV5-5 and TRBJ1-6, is DAGVTQSPTHLIKTRGQQVTLRCSPISGHKSVSWYQQVLGQGPQFIFQYYEKEERGRGNFPDRFSARQFPNYSSELNVNALLLGDSALYLCASSLGGPQGSSPLHFGNGTRLTVT.

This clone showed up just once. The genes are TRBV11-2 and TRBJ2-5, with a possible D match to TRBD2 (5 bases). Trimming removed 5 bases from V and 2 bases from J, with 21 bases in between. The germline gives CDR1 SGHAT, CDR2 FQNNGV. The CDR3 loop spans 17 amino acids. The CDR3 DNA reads TGTGCCAGCAGCCGGGGTCTCAGAAGGGCCACGCAAGAGACCCAGTACTTC. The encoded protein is CASSRGLRRATQETQYF.

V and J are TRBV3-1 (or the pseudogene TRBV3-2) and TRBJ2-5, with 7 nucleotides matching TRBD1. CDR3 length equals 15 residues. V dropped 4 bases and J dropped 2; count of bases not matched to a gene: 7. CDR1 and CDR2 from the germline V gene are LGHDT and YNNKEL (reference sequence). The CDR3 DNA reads TGTGCCAGCAGCCCAGAGGCCAGGGGGCAAGAGACCCAGTACTTC. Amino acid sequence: CASSPEARGQETQYF.

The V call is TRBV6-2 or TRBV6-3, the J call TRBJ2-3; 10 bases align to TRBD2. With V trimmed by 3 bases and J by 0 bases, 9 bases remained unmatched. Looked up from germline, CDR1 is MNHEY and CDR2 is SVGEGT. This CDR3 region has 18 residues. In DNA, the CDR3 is TGTGCCAGCAGTTATCTAGCGGGGGTCCCAACCAGCACAGATACGCAGTATTTT. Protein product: CASSYLAGVPTSTDTQYF.

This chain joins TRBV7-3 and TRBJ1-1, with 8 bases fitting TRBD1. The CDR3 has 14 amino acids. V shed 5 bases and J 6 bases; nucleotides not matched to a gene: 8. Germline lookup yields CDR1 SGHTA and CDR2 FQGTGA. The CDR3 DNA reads TGTGCCAGCAGCACCGGACAGGGACTGTCTGAAGCTTTCTTT. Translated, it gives CASSTGQGLSEAFF.

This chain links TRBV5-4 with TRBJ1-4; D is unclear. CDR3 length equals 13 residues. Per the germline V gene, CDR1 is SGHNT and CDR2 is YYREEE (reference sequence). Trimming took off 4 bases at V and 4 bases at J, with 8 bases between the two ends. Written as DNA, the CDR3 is TGTGCCAGCAGCCCGGGAATTAATGAAAAACTGTTTTTT. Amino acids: CASSPGINEKLFF.

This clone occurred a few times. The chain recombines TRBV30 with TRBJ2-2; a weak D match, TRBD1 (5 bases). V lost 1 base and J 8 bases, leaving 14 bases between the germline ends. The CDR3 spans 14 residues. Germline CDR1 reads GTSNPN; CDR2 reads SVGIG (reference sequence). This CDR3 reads CAWSAGHPTGELFF. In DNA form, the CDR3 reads TGTGCCTGGAGTGCAGGACATCCAACGGGGGAGCTGTTTTTT.

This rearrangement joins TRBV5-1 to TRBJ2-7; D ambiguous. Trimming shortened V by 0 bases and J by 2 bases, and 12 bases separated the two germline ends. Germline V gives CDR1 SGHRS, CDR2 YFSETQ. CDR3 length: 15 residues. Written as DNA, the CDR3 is TGCGCCAGCAGCTTGGGTACTGGCGGCACCTACGAGCAGTACTTC. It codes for CASSLGTGGTYEQYF.

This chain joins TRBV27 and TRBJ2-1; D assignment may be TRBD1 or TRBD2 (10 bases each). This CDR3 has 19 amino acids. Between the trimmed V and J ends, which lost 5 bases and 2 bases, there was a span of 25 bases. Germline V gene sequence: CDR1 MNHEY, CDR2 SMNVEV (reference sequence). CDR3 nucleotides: TGTGCCAGCAGTCCCGGGACAGGGGAGCGGGAGGGGCCCTACAATGAGCAGTTCTTC. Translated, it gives CASSPGTGEREGPYNEQFF.

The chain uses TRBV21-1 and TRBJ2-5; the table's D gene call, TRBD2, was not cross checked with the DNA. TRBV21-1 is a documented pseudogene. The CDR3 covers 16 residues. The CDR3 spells CASSKGWGRDQETQYF. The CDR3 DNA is TGTGCCAGCAGCAAAGGTTGGGGGAGGGACCAAGAGACCCAGTACTTC.